This TCR beta chain came from a study of blood T cell repertoires in COVID-19. Looking at the study overall: There were acute and convalescent COVID-19 samples, and they came from the United States, Italy and Spain.

CDR1 is SGHRS and CDR2 is YFSETQ in the germline V gene. The CDR3 is 15 residues long. V trimming: 3 bases; J trimming: 4 bases; junction bases outside the gene matches: 9. Some clones are missing from TCRdb's copy, which holds only in-frame ones; the method was immunoSEQ multiplex PCR. Of over 100,000 clones detected, approximately 84% appear once; the ten largest clones hold approximately 7%. The material sequenced was peripheral blood. This rearrangement joins TRBV5-1 to TRBJ1-2, with 7 bases identical to TRBD1. This receptor was taken from a woman aged 50 to 60 with acute or convalescent COVID-19. CDR3 in DNA: TGCGCCAGCAGCTCCGAGGGGGCGCGGGGCTATGGCTACACCTTC. Translating gives CASSSEGARGYGYTF.